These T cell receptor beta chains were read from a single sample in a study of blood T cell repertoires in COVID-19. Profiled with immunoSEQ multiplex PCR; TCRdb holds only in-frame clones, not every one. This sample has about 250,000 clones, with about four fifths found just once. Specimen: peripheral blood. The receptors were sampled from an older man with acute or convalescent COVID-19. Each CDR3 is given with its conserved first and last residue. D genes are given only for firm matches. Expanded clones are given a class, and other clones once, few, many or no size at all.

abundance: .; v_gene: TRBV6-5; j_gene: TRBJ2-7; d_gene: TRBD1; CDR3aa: CASTGTGNTYEQYF
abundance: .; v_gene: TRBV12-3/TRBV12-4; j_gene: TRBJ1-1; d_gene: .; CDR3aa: CASSPQNTEAFF
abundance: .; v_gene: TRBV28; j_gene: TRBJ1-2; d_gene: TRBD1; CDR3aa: CATRTGGGNYGYTF
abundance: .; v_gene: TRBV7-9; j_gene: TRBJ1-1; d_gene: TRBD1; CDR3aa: CASSLGSGTGGTEAFF
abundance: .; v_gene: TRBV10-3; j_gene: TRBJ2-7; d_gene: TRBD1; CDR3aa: CAISDGTGWDEQYF
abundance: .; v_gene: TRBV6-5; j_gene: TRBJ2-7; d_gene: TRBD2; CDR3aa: CASSYSGTSGGREQYF
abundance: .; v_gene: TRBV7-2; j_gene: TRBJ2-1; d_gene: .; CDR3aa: CASSFQRSSYNEQFF
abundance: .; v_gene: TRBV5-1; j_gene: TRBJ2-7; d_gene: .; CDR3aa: CATRPVGGIEQYF
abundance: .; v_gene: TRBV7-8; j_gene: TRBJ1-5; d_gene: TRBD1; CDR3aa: CASSTLPGQDPSNQPQHF
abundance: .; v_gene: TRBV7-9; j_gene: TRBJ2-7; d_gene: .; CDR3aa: CASSSFSYEQYF
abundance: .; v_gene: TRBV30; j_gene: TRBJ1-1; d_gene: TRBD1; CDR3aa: CAWSTLKTGGSEAFF
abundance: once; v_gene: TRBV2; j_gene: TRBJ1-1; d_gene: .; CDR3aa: CASSLQGNTEAFF
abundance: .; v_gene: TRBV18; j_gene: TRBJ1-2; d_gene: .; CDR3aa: CASSPWANYGYTF
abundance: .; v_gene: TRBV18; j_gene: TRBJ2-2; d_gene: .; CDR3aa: CASSPGAAGELFF
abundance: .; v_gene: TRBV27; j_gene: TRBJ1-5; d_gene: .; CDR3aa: CASARGGGRNQPQHF
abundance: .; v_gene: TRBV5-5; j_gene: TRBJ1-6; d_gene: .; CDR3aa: CASSLWQGGTITPLHF
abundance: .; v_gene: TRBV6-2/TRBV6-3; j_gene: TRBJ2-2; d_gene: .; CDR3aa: CASSYTGYTGELFF
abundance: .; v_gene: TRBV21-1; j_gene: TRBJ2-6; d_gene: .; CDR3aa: CASPGDRVFGANVLTF
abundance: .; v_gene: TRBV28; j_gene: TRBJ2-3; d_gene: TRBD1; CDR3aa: CASSFRDRMRDTQYF
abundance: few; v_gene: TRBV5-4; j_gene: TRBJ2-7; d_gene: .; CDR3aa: CASSLLSGGTEQYF
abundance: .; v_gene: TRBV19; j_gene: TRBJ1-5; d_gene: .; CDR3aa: CASHRGVVVQPQHF
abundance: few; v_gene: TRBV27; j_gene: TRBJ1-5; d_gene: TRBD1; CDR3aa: CASRPGQGPNQPQHF
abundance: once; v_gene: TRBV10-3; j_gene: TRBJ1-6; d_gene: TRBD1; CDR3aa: CAISESTGMGSPLHF
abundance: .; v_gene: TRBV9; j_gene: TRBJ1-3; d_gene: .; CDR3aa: CASSVAAGQGISGNTIYF
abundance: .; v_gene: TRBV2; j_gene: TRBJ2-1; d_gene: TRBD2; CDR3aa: CASSLASGGFGEQFF
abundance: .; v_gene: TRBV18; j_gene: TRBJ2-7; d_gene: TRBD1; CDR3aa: CASSPGTGPSYEQYF
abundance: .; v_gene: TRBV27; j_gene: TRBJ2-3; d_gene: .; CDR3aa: CASSFDRSTDTQYF
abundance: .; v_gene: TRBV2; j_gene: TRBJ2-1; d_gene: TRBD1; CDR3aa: CASSVAGTGAGVEQFF
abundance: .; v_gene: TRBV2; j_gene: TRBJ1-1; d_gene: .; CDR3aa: CASSLTEFTEAFF
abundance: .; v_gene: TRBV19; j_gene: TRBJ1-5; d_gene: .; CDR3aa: CASTRARGQPQHF
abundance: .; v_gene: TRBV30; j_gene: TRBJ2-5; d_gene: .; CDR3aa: CAWSSVQETQYF
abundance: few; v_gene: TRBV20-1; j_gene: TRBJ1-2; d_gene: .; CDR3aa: CSARDHPSYTF
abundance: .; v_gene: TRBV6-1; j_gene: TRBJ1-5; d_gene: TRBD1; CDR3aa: CASSDGGGRTGIDNQPQHF
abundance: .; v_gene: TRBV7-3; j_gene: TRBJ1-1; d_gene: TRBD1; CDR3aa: CASSSQGGMNTEAFF
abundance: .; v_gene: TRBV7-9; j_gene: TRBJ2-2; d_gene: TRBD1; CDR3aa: CASSSRGQANTGELFF
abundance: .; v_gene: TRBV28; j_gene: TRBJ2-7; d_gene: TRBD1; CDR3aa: CASNTPGTGGYEQYF
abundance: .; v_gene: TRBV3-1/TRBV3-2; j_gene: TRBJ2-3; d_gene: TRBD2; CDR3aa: CASSQPSGLAGSTDTQYF
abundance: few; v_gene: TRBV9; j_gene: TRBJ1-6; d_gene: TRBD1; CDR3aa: CASSARQGGSPLHF
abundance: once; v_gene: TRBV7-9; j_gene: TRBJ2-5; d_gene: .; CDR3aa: CASSLRGFGETQYF
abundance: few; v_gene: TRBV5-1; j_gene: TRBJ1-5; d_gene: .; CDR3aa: CASSLGGQSSPQHF
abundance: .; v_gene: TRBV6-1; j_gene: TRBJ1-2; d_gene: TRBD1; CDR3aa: CASSVRWTGGAPPRYGYTF
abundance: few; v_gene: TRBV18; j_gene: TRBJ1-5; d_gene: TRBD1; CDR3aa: CASSGGTGSGQPQHF
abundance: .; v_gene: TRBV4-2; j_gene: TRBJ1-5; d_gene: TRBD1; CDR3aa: CARLTGQSSNQPQHF
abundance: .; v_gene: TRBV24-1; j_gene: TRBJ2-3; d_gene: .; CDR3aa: CATSDLRGTDTQYF
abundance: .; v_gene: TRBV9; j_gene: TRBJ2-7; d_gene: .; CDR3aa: CASSVDSRGSSYEQYF
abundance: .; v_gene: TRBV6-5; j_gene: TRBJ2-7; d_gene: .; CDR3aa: CASRAGRVSSYEQYF
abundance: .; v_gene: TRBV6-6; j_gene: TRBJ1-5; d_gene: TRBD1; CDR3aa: CASSYLSQAQGGPQHF
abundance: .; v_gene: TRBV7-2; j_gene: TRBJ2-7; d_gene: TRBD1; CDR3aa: CASSSKTTGEQEQYF
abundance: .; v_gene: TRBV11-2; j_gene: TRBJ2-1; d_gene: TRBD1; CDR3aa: CASSTRQGRWEQFF
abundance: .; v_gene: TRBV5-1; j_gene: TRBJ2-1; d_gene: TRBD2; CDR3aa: CASHTGLGLAGGDQTYNEQFF
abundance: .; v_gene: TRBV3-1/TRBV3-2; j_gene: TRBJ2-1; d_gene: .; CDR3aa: CASTSDSSYNEQFF
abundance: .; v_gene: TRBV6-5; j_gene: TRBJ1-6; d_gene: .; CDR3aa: CASSYSNRNNSPLHF
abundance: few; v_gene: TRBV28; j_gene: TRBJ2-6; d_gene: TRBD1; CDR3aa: CASSFSQGIVLTF
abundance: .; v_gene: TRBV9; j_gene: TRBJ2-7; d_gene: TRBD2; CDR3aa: CASIPSGLAGEESSYEQYF
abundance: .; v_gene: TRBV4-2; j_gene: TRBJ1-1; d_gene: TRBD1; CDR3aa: CASSQDPLGQGAEAFF
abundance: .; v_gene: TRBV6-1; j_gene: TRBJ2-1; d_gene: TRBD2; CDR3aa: CASSGPSGRVNNEQFF
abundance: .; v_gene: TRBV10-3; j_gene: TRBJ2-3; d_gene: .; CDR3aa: CAISEWGTSTDTQYF